This T cell receptor (beta chain) was captured in a study of OX40 agonist ivuxolimab in advanced cancers. Germline V lookup: CDR1 LNHDA, CDR2 SQIVND (reference sequence). J was trimmed by 8 bases and V by 4 bases; bases with no gene match: 7. The CDR3 spans 13 residues. Assay used: immunoSEQ multiplex PCR; TCRdb lists only in-frame clones, some missing. The sample records 30,000 to 45,000 clones, more than 60% being singletons. The clonotype was recovered from an adult with an advanced solid tumor such as melanoma, head and neck, liver or kidney cancer. This chain links TRBV19 with TRBJ1-1; TRBD1 aligns across 7 bases. The source was CD4+ or CD8+ T cells sorted from blood, collected in a trial of the OX40 agonist ivuxolimab. The CDR3 protein is CASSTQGGAEAFF. The CDR3 region has the DNA TGTGCCAGTAGTACCCAGGGGGGGGCAGAAGCTTTCTTT.